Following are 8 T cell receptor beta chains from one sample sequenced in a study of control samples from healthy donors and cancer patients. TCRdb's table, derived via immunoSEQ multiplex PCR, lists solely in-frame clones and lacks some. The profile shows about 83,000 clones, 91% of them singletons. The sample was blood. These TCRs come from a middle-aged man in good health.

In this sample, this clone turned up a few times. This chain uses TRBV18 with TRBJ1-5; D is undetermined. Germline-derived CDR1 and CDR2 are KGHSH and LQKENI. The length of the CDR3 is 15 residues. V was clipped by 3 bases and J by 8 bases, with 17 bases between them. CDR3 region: CASSPRDRFHEPQHF. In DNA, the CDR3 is TGTGCCAGCTCACCTCGAGACCGTTTTCATGAGCCCCAGCATTTT.

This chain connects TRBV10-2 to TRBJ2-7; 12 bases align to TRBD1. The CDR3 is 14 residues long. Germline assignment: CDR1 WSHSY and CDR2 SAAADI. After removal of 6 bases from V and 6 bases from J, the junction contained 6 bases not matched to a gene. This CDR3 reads CASRAGTGGFEQYF. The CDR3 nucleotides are TGCGCCAGCAGAGCCGGGACAGGGGGCTTCGAGCAGTACTTC.

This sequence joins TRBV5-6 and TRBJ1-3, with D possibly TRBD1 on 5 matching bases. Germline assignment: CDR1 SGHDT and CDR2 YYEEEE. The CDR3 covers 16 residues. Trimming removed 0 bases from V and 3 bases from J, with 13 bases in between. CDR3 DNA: TGTGCCAGCAGCTTGGGCCGAGGGGCAGGTGGAAACACCATATATTTT. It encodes CASSLGRGAGGNTIYF.

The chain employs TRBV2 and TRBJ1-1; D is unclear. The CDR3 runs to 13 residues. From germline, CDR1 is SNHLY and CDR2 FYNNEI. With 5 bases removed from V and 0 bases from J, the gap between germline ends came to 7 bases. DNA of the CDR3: TGTGCCAGCAGTTCTATTGTGAACACTGAAGCTTTCTTT. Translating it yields CASSSIVNTEAFF.

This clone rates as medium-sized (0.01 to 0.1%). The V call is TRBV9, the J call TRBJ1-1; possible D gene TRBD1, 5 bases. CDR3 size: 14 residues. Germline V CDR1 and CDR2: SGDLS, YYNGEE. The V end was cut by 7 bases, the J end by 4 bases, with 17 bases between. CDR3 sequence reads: CASRGAVRGTEAFF. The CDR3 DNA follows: TGTGCCAGCCGGGGAGCTGTAAGGGGCACTGAAGCTTTCTTT.

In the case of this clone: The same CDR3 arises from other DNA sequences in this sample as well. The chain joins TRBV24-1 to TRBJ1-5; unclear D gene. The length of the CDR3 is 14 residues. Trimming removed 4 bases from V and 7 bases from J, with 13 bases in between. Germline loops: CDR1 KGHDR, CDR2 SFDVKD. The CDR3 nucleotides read TGTGCCACCAGTGAAGGCATACTTCACCAGCCCCAGCATTTT. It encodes CATSEGILHQPQHF.

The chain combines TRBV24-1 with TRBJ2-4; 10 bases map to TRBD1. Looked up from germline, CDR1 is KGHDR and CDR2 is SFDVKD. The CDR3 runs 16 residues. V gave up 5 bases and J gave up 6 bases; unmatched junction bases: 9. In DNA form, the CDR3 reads TGTGCCACCAGTGGCCAGGGACAGGGGTTGGGAAACATTCAGTACTTC. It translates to CATSGQGQGLGNIQYF.

CDR3 DNA: TGTGCCAGCAGCTTTTTAAGCTCTGGGGCCAACGTCCTGACTTTC. It is translated as CASSFLSSGANVLTF. The rearrangement uses TRBV7-2 and TRBJ2-6; D is undetermined. This CDR3 comprises 15 residues. The V gene lost 3 bases and the J gene lost 0 bases, with 6 bases spanning the gap. Germline lookup yields CDR1 SGHTA and CDR2 FQGNSA.